This TCR beta chain is drawn from a study of CD8+ T cells in alopecia areata. This CDR3 region has 14 residues. Germline V gene data show CDR1 as GTSNPN and CDR2 as SVGIG (reference sequence). Trimming took 0 bases from V and 6 from J, leaving 12 bases between them. TCR sequencing used cDNA made by reverse transcription of extracted RNA. Sequenced by immunoSEQ multiplex PCR; TCRdb stores in-frame clones only, minus some. The table has about 130,000 clones, 49% seen once. The origin of this receptor is a human donor with alopecia areata. The genes are TRBV30 and TRBJ1-5, with D hard to call. Material: CD8+ T cells sorted from blood, obtained at week 0. The CDR3 sequence is CAWSVQQFGQPQHF. For the CDR3, the DNA is TGTGCCTGGAGTGTACAACAGTTTGGTCAGCCCCAGCATTTT.